The 5 T cell receptor beta chains given below trace back to one sample, sequenced in a study of identical twins. In TCRdb, the 5' RACE reads were re-called with MiXCR into one record per CDR3 protein. This table holds about 190,000 distinct CDR3 sequences, 15% to 20% found once. These records were also assigned to another study, of T cells expressing NK-cell markers.

Material for sequencing was CD8+ T cells sorted from blood. The receptor source for this set is a young woman in good health.

The chain recombines TRBV10-1 with TRBJ2-7; D gene uncertain. Germline CDR1 is WNHNN and CDR2 is SYGVQD (reference sequence). V lost 0 bases, J lost 5 bases, and 14 bases lay in between. This CDR3 comprises 15 residues. This chain's CDR3 is CASSESRAMDHEQYF. Here the CDR3 DNA reads TGCGCCAGCAGTGAGTCCCGAGCCATGGACCACGAGCAGTACTTC.

This clonotype appeared a few times. The chain is built from TRBV6-1 and TRBJ2-6, with a weak D call TRBD2 (6 bases). The germline V gene has CDR1 MNHNS and CDR2 SASEGT. The CDR3 has 14 residues. V lost 6 bases and J 2 bases, leaving 8 bases between the germline ends. CDR3 amino acids: CASRGGTGANVLTF. Written as DNA, the CDR3 is TGTGCCAGCAGAGGAGGGACTGGGGCCAACGTCCTGACTTTC.

The V gene is TRBV5-6, the J gene TRBJ2-7, with 9 bases matching TRBD2. Germline V lookup: CDR1 SGHDT, CDR2 YYEEEE. The V segment lost 2 bases and the J segment 3 bases; nucleotides outside the gene matches: 6. The CDR3 covers 15 residues. The CDR3, as DNA: TGTGCCAGCAGCTTTCAGCGGGAGGCCCACTACGAGCAGTACTTC. Its protein product is CASSFQREAHYEQYF.

A few counts support this clonotype. The CDR3 reads CATRQGQVYEQYF. The DNA for the CDR3 is TGTGCCACTCGACAGGGGCAAGTATACGAGCAGTACTTC. V gene TRBV6-1 combines with J gene TRBJ2-7; 8 bases are a match to TRBD1. Germline V gene data show CDR1 as MNHNS and CDR2 as SASEGT. The CDR3 loop spans 13 amino acids. V lost 10 bases and J lost 4; bases outside the gene matches: 9.

The chain combines TRBV6-2 or TRBV6-3 with TRBJ2-7; a possible D gene is TRBD1 (5 bases). Germline loops: CDR1 MNHEY, CDR2 SVGEGT. The ends were cut back, 0 bases at V and 6 bases at J, with 9 bases in the middle. The CDR3 extends over 13 amino acids. The chain's CDR3 is CASSYSETVEQYF. The CDR3 nucleotides read TGTGCCAGCAGTTACTCGGAGACAGTCGAGCAGTACTTC.